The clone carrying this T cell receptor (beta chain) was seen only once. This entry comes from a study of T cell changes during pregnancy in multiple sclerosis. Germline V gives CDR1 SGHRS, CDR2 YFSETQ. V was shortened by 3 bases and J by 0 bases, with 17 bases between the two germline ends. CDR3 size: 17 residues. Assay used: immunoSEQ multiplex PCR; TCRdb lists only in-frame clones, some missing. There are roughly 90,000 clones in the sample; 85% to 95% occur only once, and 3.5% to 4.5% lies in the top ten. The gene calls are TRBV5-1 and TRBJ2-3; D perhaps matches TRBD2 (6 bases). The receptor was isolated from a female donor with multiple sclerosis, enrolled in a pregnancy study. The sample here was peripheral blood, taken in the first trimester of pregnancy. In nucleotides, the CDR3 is TGCGCCAGCAGCTCACAACACTTAGCGGACAGCACAGATACGCAGTATTTT. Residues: CASSSQHLADSTDTQYF.